This passage covers 3 T cell receptor delta chains from one sample sequenced in a study of gamma delta lymphoproliferative disorders and STAT genes. Sequencing used genomic DNA taken from PBMCs of patients and controls. TCRdb repeated clone calling on the multiplex PCR reads with CATT. Here the sample spans some 1,400 delta-chain clones, 0.7% to 0.9% being singletons. Sequenced input: blood. The receptor set was obtained from a human donor in good health.

This clone qualifies as medium-sized. This sequence is one base from a far larger clone and is likely a read error. This sequence joins TRDV2 and TRDJ1, with 11 bases aligning to TRDD3. Germline loops: CDR1 GEAIGNYY, CDR2 EKD. This CDR3 is 17 amino acids long. CDR3 sequence: CARDTLRLGDNTDKLIF. Here the CDR3 DNA reads TGTGCCCGTGACACCCTACGACTGGGGGATAACACCGATAAACTCATCTTT.

Of note for this clone: The protein TCRdb gives is from a much larger clone and does not agree with this DNA's translation at residue 10, likely a read error; the protein shown here comes from the DNA. Other DNA variants within this sample encode the same CDR3. The chain has TRDV2 and TRDJ3, with TRDD3 as a possible D gene (6 bases). The CDR3 loop spans 19 amino acids. Germline V lookup: CDR1 GEAIGNYY, CDR2 EKD. The CDR3 DNA sequence: TGTGCTTGTGACTCCACCGTGGGGGGGGCCTCCTGGGACACCCGACAGATGTTTTTC. It translates to CACDSTVGGASWDTRQMFF.

Details on this clone: TCRdb has a much larger clone's protein, which differs at residue 7 from the translation of this DNA, likely because of a read error; what is shown is the protein translated from the DNA. The CDR3 sequence: CACDVLVGDTHTDKLIF. The CDR3 DNA reads TGTGCCTGTGACGTGCTAGTGGGGGATACGCACACCGATAAACTCATCTTT. The chain carries TRDV2 and TRDJ1, with TRDD3 matching 11 bases. Germline V lookup: CDR1 GEAIGNYY, CDR2 EKD. The CDR3 consists of 17 residues. The J segment lost 0 bases and the V segment lost 3 bases, leaving 8 bases of the junction unmatched.